The 25 T cell receptor beta chains in this list originate from one sample, sequenced in a study of OX40 agonist ivuxolimab in advanced cancers. Generated by immunoSEQ multiplex PCR, the TCRdb table keeps only in-frame clones and is missing some. Of 70,000 to 85,000 clones listed, roughly 90% were seen once; the top ten hold roughly 0.72%. The sample consisted of CD4+ or CD8+ T cells sorted from blood, taken in a trial of the OX40 agonist ivuxolimab. The receptors shown here come from an adult with an advanced solid tumor such as melanoma, head and neck, liver or kidney cancer.

The chain combines TRBV11-3 with TRBJ2-3; TRBD2 aligns across 10 bases. Per germline, CDR1 SGHNT and CDR2 YENEEA. Losses at the gene ends were 2 bases for V and 1 base for J; bases not matched to a gene: 6. This CDR3 is built from 17 residues. The CDR3 loop reads CASSLLLAGSGTDTQYF. The CDR3 DNA sequence: TGTGCCAGCAGCTTATTACTAGCGGGGTCTGGCACAGATACGCAGTATTTT.

The chain links TRBV28 to TRBJ1-5, with D possibly matching TRBD1 (5 bases). The V end lost 7 bases, the J end lost 2 bases, and 15 bases lay between the germline ends. In germline, CDR1 is MDHEN, CDR2 SYDVKM. The CDR3 runs to 15 residues. The CDR3 loop reads CASNSGPWGNQPQHF. CDR3 nucleotide sequence: TGTGCCAGCAACTCGGGGCCTTGGGGCAATCAGCCCCAGCATTTT.

The chain is built from TRBV5-8 and TRBJ2-3; D is ambiguous. Germline assignment: CDR1 SGHTS and CDR2 YDEGEE. Trimming stripped 2 bases from V and 3 bases from J, with 10 bases between. The CDR3 sequence is 14 residues long. The CDR3 DNA reads TGTGCCAGCAGCTTAAATATCGGAACAGATACGCAGTATTTT. Encoded protein: CASSLNIGTDTQYF.

This clone was found once. The junction departs from the called germline gene at one end, perhaps through a read error. V is TRBV15 and J is TRBJ2-7; D may be TRBD1 or TRBD2 (7 bases each). CDR3 length equals 17 residues. In germline, CDR1 is LNHNV, CDR2 YYDKDF (reference sequence). DNA for the CDR3: TGTGCCACCAGCAGAGGGGGCGGGGGACAGTTCTCCAACGAGCAGTACTTC. Its translation: CATSRGGGGQFSNEQYF.

The V gene is TRBV6-1, the J gene TRBJ2-5; D may be TRBD2 (6 bases). Looked up from germline, CDR1 is MNHNS and CDR2 is SASEGT. This CDR3 is 13 amino acids long. Between the trimmed V and J ends, which lost 3 bases and 7 bases, there was a span of 12 bases. Here the CDR3 DNA reads TGTGCCAGCAGTGAGGGACTCAAGGGGACCCAGTACTTC. It encodes CASSEGLKGTQYF.

This clone was detected only a few times. The gene calls are TRBV7-9 and TRBJ1-4; tentative D call: TRBD1 (6 bases). V shed 1 base and J shed 5 bases, with 14 bases lying between them. Germline V lookup: CDR1 SEHNR, CDR2 FQNEAQ (reference sequence). The CDR3 extends over 16 amino acids. The CDR3 DNA reads as TGTGCCAGCAGCTTAGGAGTCAGGGGCGAGAATGAAAAACTGTTTTTT. The encoded protein is CASSLGVRGENEKLFF.

The chain is built from TRBV29-1 and TRBJ2-1; D tentatively reads TRBD1 or TRBD2 (5 bases each). The CDR3 runs to 13 residues. Germline values: CDR1 SQVTM, CDR2 ANQGSEA. V lost 5 bases to trimming and J lost 4 bases, with 12 bases between them. This CDR3 reads CSVPGTAYNEQFF. CDR3 bases: TGCAGCGTTCCCGGGACGGCTTACAATGAGCAGTTCTTC.

The rearrangement links TRBV28 to TRBJ2-5; D is ambiguous. Deletions cut 2 bases from V and 3 bases from J, with 4 bases between. This CDR3 region has 12 residues. The germline CDR1 and CDR2 sequences are MDHEN and SYDVKM. CDR3 amino acids: CASSLGKETQYF. The CDR3 bases are TGTGCCAGCAGTTTAGGAAAAGAGACCCAGTACTTC.

There are many counts of this clone. The J gene is TRBJ2-1, the V gene TRBV5-1, with D perhaps matching TRBD2 (5 bases). The germline gives CDR1 SGHRS, CDR2 YFSETQ. The V gene lost 4 bases and the J gene lost 5 bases, with 28 bases spanning the gap. The CDR3 covers 19 residues. The CDR3 protein is CASSRPFPGTLSGNNEQFF. The CDR3 region has the DNA TGCGCCAGCAGCCGACCTTTTCCGGGAACTCTTTCAGGCAACAATGAGCAGTTCTTC.

The J gene is TRBJ2-6, the V gene TRBV10-3, with 7 bases identical to TRBD1. Germline trimming cut 0 bases from V and 5 bases from J; bases unmatched to any gene: 13. CDR3 length equals 19 residues. CDR1 is ENHRY and CDR2 is SYGVKD in the germline V gene. CDR3 residues: CAISESGQLQALRANVLTF. CDR3 DNA sequence: TGTGCCATCAGTGAGTCGGGACAGCTCCAAGCTCTGAGGGCCAACGTCCTGACTTTC.

V gene TRBV18 combines with J gene TRBJ1-4; TRBD1 matches 7 bases. The CDR3 is 14 amino acids. V lost 6 bases, J lost 7 bases, and 8 bases stayed unmatched. CDR1 is KGHSH, CDR2 LQKENI, per germline. The CDR3 sequence is CASSDNRGGEKLFF. DNA of the CDR3: TGTGCCAGCTCTGACAACAGGGGTGGTGAAAAACTGTTTTTT.

The chain couples TRBV19 to TRBJ2-1, with D possibly being TRBD1 or TRBD2 (5 bases each). V dropped 7 bases and J dropped 6 bases, with 22 bases sitting between them. CDR1 and CDR2 (germline): LNHDA, SQIVND (reference sequence). The CDR3 sequence is 16 residues long. CDR3 sequence (DNA): TGTGCCAGTACCCGAGTCGGGACGAGAGGGCGCAATGAGCAGTTCTTC. Amino acids: CASTRVGTRGRNEQFF. The full variable domain, in which reference TRBV19 and TRBJ2-1 provide the parts outside the CDR3, is DGGITQSPKYLFRKEGQNVTLSCEQNLNHDAMYWYRQDPGQGLRLIYYSQIVNDFQKGDIAEGYSVSREKKESFPLTVTSAQKNPTAFYLCASTRVGTRGRNEQFFGPGTRLTVL.

The V call is TRBV7-9, the J call TRBJ1-4; 9 bases are a match to TRBD1. Germline V gene data show CDR1 as SEHNR and CDR2 as FQNEAQ (reference sequence). The CDR3 has 12 amino acids. The junction had 3 bases not matched to a gene; V was cut back by 11 bases and J by 5 bases. Here the CDR3 reads CAGGQGNEKLFF. DNA for the CDR3: TGTGCCGGAGGACAGGGGAATGAAAAACTGTTTTTT.

This chain uses TRBV9 with TRBJ2-7; D unclear. The germline V and J ends were trimmed by 0 bases and 2 bases, with 9 bases remaining between them. Germline CDR1 and CDR2: SGDLS and YYNGEE. This CDR3 spans 14 amino acids. CDR3 sequence reads: CASSVDPATYEQYF. The CDR3 DNA reads TGTGCCAGCAGCGTAGACCCAGCAACCTACGAGCAGTACTTC. Full variable domain (rest looked up from reference TRBV9 and TRBJ2-7): DSGVTQTPKHLITATGQRVTLRCSPRSGDLSVYWYQQSLDQGLQFLIQYYNGEERAKGNILERFSAQQFPDLHSELNLSSLELGDSALYFCASSVDPATYEQYFGPGTRLTVT.

The sample holds one count of this clone. The chain recombines TRBV5-1 with TRBJ2-3; possible D gene TRBD2, 6 bases. Germline V gives CDR1 SGHRS, CDR2 YFSETQ. CDR3 length: 17 amino acids. Trimming took 6 bases from V and 2 from J, leaving 22 bases between them. The CDR3 DNA follows: TGCGCCAGCACCCCTAGCACTAGCCCCAAAGTCACAGATACGCAGTATTTT. It translates to CASTPSTSPKVTDTQYF.

V gene TRBV5-1 combines with J gene TRBJ2-5; 13 bases fit TRBD2. Trimming at V came to 0 bases and at J to 3 bases, leaving 8 bases not matched to a gene. Per the germline V gene, CDR1 is SGHRS and CDR2 is YFSETQ. This CDR3 region has 18 residues. For the CDR3, the DNA is TGCGCCAGCAGCTTGGGGGGACTAGCGGGACTCGGAGAAGAGACCCAGTACTTC. It translates to CASSLGGLAGLGEETQYF.

The chain couples TRBV27 to TRBJ1-5; D gene unclear. The CDR3 sequence is 13 residues long. Germline values: CDR1 MNHEY, CDR2 SMNVEV (reference sequence). V shed 3 bases and J shed 5 bases, with 8 bases lying between them. CDR3 nucleotide sequence: TGTGCCAGCAGTTTTTTGAGGGATCAGCCCCAGCATTTT. Translating gives CASSFLRDQPQHF.

The chain recombines TRBV7-2 with TRBJ2-4; a possible D gene is TRBD2 (5 bases). CDR3 length: 13 amino acids. CDR1 is SGHTA and CDR2 is FQGNSA in the germline V gene. V was pared by 1 base and J by 8 bases, with 9 bases between. CDR3 DNA sequence: TGTGCCAGCAGCTTAGAGGTGGGAGACATTCAGTACTTC. Amino acid sequence: CASSLEVGDIQYF.

The genes are TRBV7-2 and TRBJ2-1; tentative D call: TRBD2 (6 bases). With 0 bases removed from V and 7 bases from J, the gap between germline ends came to 13 bases. Germline CDR1 SGHTA, CDR2 FQGNSA. The CDR3 runs 15 residues. As DNA, the CDR3 is TGTGCCAGCAGCTTAGCTTCACGGCGGGGTAATGAGCAGTTCTTC. It translates to CASSLASRRGNEQFF. The full variable domain, its missing parts supplied by reference TRBV7-2 and TRBJ2-1, is GAGVSQSPSNKVTEKGKDVELRCDPISGHTALYWYRQSLGQGLEFLIYFQGNSAPDKSGLPSDRFSAERTGGSVSTLTIQRTQQEDSAVYLCASSLASRRGNEQFFGPGTRLTVL.

The chain carries TRBV6-6 and TRBJ1-5; no definite D call. The CDR3 consists of 15 residues. CDR1 is MNHNY and CDR2 is SVGAGI in the germline V gene (reference sequence). The V end lost 9 bases, the J end lost 10 bases, and 25 bases lay between the germline ends. CDR3 protein: CASATPILSVDPQHF. For the CDR3, the DNA is TGTGCCAGTGCGACCCCAATTTTGTCAGTCGATCCCCAGCATTTT.

The chain links TRBV29-1 to TRBJ2-1; 8 positions agree with TRBD2. The V segment lost 6 bases and the J segment 0 bases; nucleotides outside the gene matches: 13. In germline, CDR1 is SQVTM, CDR2 ANQGSEA. This CDR3 is 17 amino acids long. The CDR3 here is CSVGREGIISSYNEQFF. CDR3 in DNA: TGCAGCGTCGGACGGGAGGGGATTATTAGCTCCTACAATGAGCAGTTCTTC.

The chain carries TRBV6-6 and TRBJ2-7, with D unclear. V was clipped by 6 bases and J by 0 bases, with 12 bases between them. There are 14 residues in the CDR3. Germline V lookup: CDR1 MNHNY, CDR2 SVGAGI (reference sequence). CDR3 protein: CASRSIASSYEQYF. The DNA for the CDR3 is TGTGCCAGCAGATCGATTGCTAGCTCCTACGAGCAGTACTTC.

The chain joins TRBV11-1 to TRBJ2-3; 11 bases fit TRBD2. CDR1 is SGHAT and CDR2 is FQDESV in the germline V gene (reference sequence). Unmatched junction bases numbered 8, after V lost 2 bases and J lost 1 base. This CDR3 is 18 amino acids long. The CDR3 DNA reads as TGTGCCAGCAGCTTATCCGACAGACTAGCGGGACGCACAGATACGCAGTATTTT. It specifies CASSLSDRLAGRTDTQYF.

In DNA form, the CDR3 reads TGTGCCAGCAGCCCAGACACAATAGGGAACACTGAAGCTTTCTTT. It translates to CASSPDTIGNTEAFF. This chain links TRBV6-6 with TRBJ1-1; no definite D call. Germline CDR1 and CDR2: MNHNY and SVGAGI (reference sequence). The length of the CDR3 is 15 residues. V was clipped by 6 bases and J by 1 base, with 15 bases between them.

The chain carries TRBV7-2 and TRBJ1-2, with D tentatively TRBD1 (5 bases). CDR1 SGHTA and CDR2 FQGNSA come from the germline V gene. With 4 bases removed from V and 9 bases from J, the gap between germline ends came to 21 bases. CDR3 length: 15 residues. CDR3 DNA sequence: TGTGCCAGCAGCTCGTTTCCCGGGACGACGTCTAGCTACACCTTC. Translation: CASSSFPGTTSSYTF.